The 3 T cell receptor beta chains below all came from one sample that was sequenced in a study of T-cell memory formation after mild COVID-19. TCRdb recomputed calls from the 5' RACE reads with MiXCR, one row per CDR3 protein. The sample holds roughly 560,000 distinct CDR3 sequences; about a fifth are singletons and the top ten take 12%. The sequencing sample was made of PBMCs or a T cell subset sorted from them (not recorded which). The receptor source for this set is an adult woman who had mild COVID-19 (a few samples of this study predate the infection). Cell type and time point are not known.

The chain recombines TRBV7-3 with TRBJ1-2, with 7 bases matching TRBD1. This CDR3 contains 14 residues. Germline V gives CDR1 SGHTA, CDR2 FQGTGA. The J segment lost 6 bases and the V segment lost 5 bases, leaving 9 bases of the junction unmatched. The CDR3 DNA sequence: TGTGCCAGCAGCCCATACAGGGGCGCGGATGGCTACACCTTC. Translation: CASSPYRGADGYTF.

The chain employs TRBV6-5 and TRBJ1-1; D unresolved. Trimming pared 0 bases from V and 1 base from J, leaving 9 bases between. CDR1 is MNHEY, CDR2 SVGAGI, per germline. The CDR3 has 15 amino acids. As DNA, the CDR3 is TGTGCCAGCAGTTACTCGACGTATTCGAACACTGAAGCTTTCTTT. The encoded protein is CASSYSTYSNTEAFF.

In its sample, this clonotype was seen many times. The chain has TRBV11-3 and TRBJ2-3; TRBD1 agrees at 8 bases. In germline, CDR1 is SGHNT, CDR2 YENEEA. The length of the CDR3 is 15 residues. The J segment lost 5 bases and the V segment lost 5 bases, leaving 9 bases of the junction unmatched. The CDR3 nucleotides are TGTGCCAGCAGCACGACAGGGGAGCAAATAGATACGCAGTATTTT. This encodes CASSTTGEQIDTQYF.